Below, 29 T cell receptor beta chains from the same sample are listed, as sequenced in a study of cytomegalovirus exposure and HLA in healthy donors. Amplification used 60 Vbeta primers and 13 Jbeta primers. Profiled with immunoSEQ multiplex PCR; TCRdb holds only in-frame clones, not every one. The table includes 150,000 to 180,000 clones, around 80% detected once. The sample taken for sequencing was PBMCs. The source of these receptors is a woman aged 40 to 50 in good health and CMV-seropositive.

J is TRBJ1-2 and V is TRBV2, with 9 bases lining up with TRBD1. CDR3 length equals 13 residues. Germline CDR1 is SNHLY and CDR2 is FYNNEI. With 6 bases clipped from V and 8 bases from J, the junction kept 7 bases outside the gene matches. The chain's CDR3 is CASSGTGRRGYTF. DNA for the CDR3: TGTGCCAGCAGCGGGACAGGGAGGAGGGGCTACACCTTC. Combining the CDR3 with reference TRBV2 and TRBJ1-2 gives the whole variable domain EPEVTQTPSHQVTQMGQEVILRCVPISNHLYFYWYRQILGQKVEFLVSFYNNEISEKSEIFDDQFSVERPDGSNFTLKIRSTKLEDSAMYFCASSGTGRRGYTFGSGTRLTVV.

As to this clone: At one end, the junction sequence differs from germline, possibly due to a read error. The chain has TRBV2 and TRBJ2-7; the match to TRBD2 covers 8 bases. Germline V gene lookup returns CDR1 SNHLY and CDR2 FYNNEI. The CDR3 runs to 11 residues. The CDR3 DNA is TGTGCCAGTACCCGAGCGGGAGAGTTGCTCTTC. The encoded protein is CASTRAGELLF.

The gene calls are TRBV4-2 and TRBJ2-7; 9 bases line up with TRBD2. The J segment lost 2 bases and the V segment lost 6 bases, leaving 8 bases of the junction unmatched. CDR1 is LGHNA, CDR2 YNFKEQ, per germline. This CDR3 region has 15 residues. The CDR3, as DNA: TGTGCCAGCAGTCGAATAGCGGGGGATACCTACGAGCAGTACTTC. As protein: CASSRIAGDTYEQYF.

The rearrangement links TRBV7-3 to TRBJ2-1; D call uncertain. V was cut by 8 bases and J by 4 bases, with 12 bases left in between. The CDR3 is 13 amino acids. Per germline, CDR1 SGHTA and CDR2 FQGTGA. The CDR3 bases are TGTGCCAGCGGCGGCCCGCCGTACAATGAGCAGTTCTTC. Translation: CASGGPPYNEQFF.

A few counts support this clone. V gene TRBV18 combines with J gene TRBJ1-1, with unresolved D. The germline gives CDR1 KGHSH, CDR2 LQKENI. Trimming took 1 base from V and 1 from J, leaving 4 bases between them. The CDR3 contains 13 residues. CDR3 amino acids: CASSPRGNTEAFF. The CDR3 DNA reads as TGTGCCAGCTCACCACGAGGGAACACTGAAGCTTTCTTT.

This rearrangement joins TRBV7-2 to TRBJ1-2; perhaps TRBD1 as D (5 bases). The V gene's germline CDR1 is SGHTA and CDR2 FQGNSA. The CDR3 spans 14 residues. V was pared by 1 base and J by 4 bases, with 10 bases between. The CDR3 nucleotides are TGTGCCAGCAGCTTAGTAAGGGGTGGCTATGGCTACACCTTC. Its translation: CASSLVRGGYGYTF.

This sequence joins TRBV30 and TRBJ2-7, with D uncertain. Per the germline V gene, CDR1 is GTSNPN and CDR2 is SVGIG (reference sequence). The CDR3 extends over 13 amino acids. V lost 3 bases to trimming and J lost 2 bases, with 11 bases between them. As DNA, the CDR3 is TGTGCCTGGAGGGCTGCCAACGCCTACGAGCAGTACTTC. This encodes CAWRAANAYEQYF.

The J gene is TRBJ2-5, the V gene TRBV28; TRBD1 agrees at 12 bases. Germline CDR1 and CDR2: MDHEN and SYDVKM. V gave up 5 bases and J gave up 5 bases; unmatched junction bases: 9. The CDR3 is made up of 16 amino acids. In DNA form, the CDR3 reads TGTGCCAGCAGTCTCCCGGGACAGGGGGCGCGGGAGACCCAGTACTTC. Translated, it gives CASSLPGQGARETQYF.

This rearrangement joins TRBV6-5 to TRBJ2-5; TRBD2 agrees at 12 bases. Trimming removed 8 bases from V and 7 bases from J; junction bases left unmatched: 11. Germline assignment: CDR1 MNHEY and CDR2 SVGAGI. This CDR3 has 15 amino acids. This CDR3 is CASGTTSGSRGTQYF. The CDR3 region has the DNA TGTGCCAGCGGAACGACTAGCGGGAGTCGGGGGACCCAGTACTTC.

The chain uses TRBV5-1 and TRBJ2-5, with D possibly matching TRBD2 (5 bases). From germline, CDR1 is SGHRS and CDR2 YFSETQ. The CDR3 covers 12 residues. The CDR3 protein is CASSGLEETQYF. In DNA, the CDR3 is TGCGCTAGTTCGGGGTTAGAGGAGACCCAGTACTTC.

V gene TRBV30 combines with J gene TRBJ2-4; D perhaps matches TRBD2 (6 bases). This CDR3 contains 16 residues. V was trimmed by 0 bases and J by 8 bases, leaving 20 bases between them. Germline lookup yields CDR1 GTSNPN and CDR2 SVGIG (reference sequence). CDR3 region: CAWSVSLPGGGDIQYF. The DNA for the CDR3 is TGTGCCTGGAGTGTCTCCCTCCCCGGGGGAGGTGACATTCAGTACTTC.

In its sample, this clone was seen once. The chain couples TRBV6-5 to TRBJ2-2; 7 bases map to TRBD1. V was clipped by 6 bases and J by 3 bases; unmatched bases: 7. This CDR3 spans 15 amino acids. Per the germline V gene, CDR1 is MNHEY and CDR2 is SVGAGI. The CDR3 DNA follows: TGTGCCAGCAGAACCGAAACAGGGGACACCGGGGAGCTGTTTTTT. Protein sequence: CASRTETGDTGELFF.

This chain joins TRBV7-2 and TRBJ1-1; 8 bases fit TRBD1. This CDR3 comprises 14 residues. Unmatched junction bases numbered 4, after V lost 3 bases and J lost 4 bases. Germline V lookup: CDR1 SGHTA, CDR2 FQGNSA. CDR3 bases: TGTGCCAGCAGCTTCAGGGGGCGTGGCACTGAAGCTTTCTTT. Translating it yields CASSFRGRGTEAFF.

The chain has TRBV27 and TRBJ1-2; D possibly corresponds to TRBD1 (6 bases). There are 14 residues in the CDR3. V lost 5 bases and J lost 4, with 14 bases in between. The germline gives CDR1 MNHEY, CDR2 SMNVEV (reference sequence). CDR3 amino acids: CASSPDGQSYGYTF. The CDR3 DNA reads as TGTGCCAGCAGTCCGGATGGACAGTCCTATGGCTACACCTTC.

The gene calls are TRBV5-1 and TRBJ1-4; unclear D gene. With 0 bases removed from V and 0 bases from J, the gap between germline ends came to 9 bases. This CDR3 spans 16 amino acids. Germline V gives CDR1 SGHRS, CDR2 YFSETQ. The CDR3 sequence is CASSLAPTPTNEKLFF. In DNA, the CDR3 is TGCGCCAGCAGCTTGGCCCCAACTCCAACTAATGAAAAACTGTTTTTT.

J is TRBJ1-2 and V is TRBV6-5; D perhaps matches TRBD1 (6 bases). The V gene lost 7 bases and the J gene lost 7 bases, with 16 bases spanning the gap. The germline V gene has CDR1 MNHEY and CDR2 SVGAGI. This CDR3 is built from 13 residues. CDR3 nucleotide sequence: TGTGCCAGCACCGAGGGGGGGGGCTCTGGCTACACCTTC. Amino acid sequence: CASTEGGGSGYTF.

This clone has just a few counts. The rearrangement joins TRBV10-3 to TRBJ1-1, with a possible D match to TRBD1 (5 bases). V shed 7 bases and J shed 0 bases, with 18 bases lying between them. CDR3 length equals 16 residues. Per the germline V gene, CDR1 is ENHRY and CDR2 is SYGVKD. The CDR3 spells CAIIWTIGHLNTEAFF. CDR3 DNA: TGTGCCATCATTTGGACGATCGGACACCTGAACACTGAAGCTTTCTTT.

The chain joins TRBV4-1 to TRBJ2-5; 12 positions agree with TRBD2. The DNA end is a closer match to TRBJ2-7, so the J assignment may be wrong. Germline CDR1 MGHRA, CDR2 YSYEKL. CDR3 size: 17 residues. CDR3 in DNA: TGCGCCAGCAGCCAAGCGGCTAGCGGGAGGGAATTCTACGAGCAGTACTTC. This sequence encodes CASSQAASGREFYEQYF.

The rearrangement uses TRBV5-5 and TRBJ1-4; 11 positions match TRBD1. Losses at the gene ends were 5 bases for V and 3 bases for J; bases not matched to a gene: 3. This CDR3 has 15 amino acids. Germline CDR1 SGHKS, CDR2 YYEKEE (reference sequence). The CDR3 DNA reads TGTGCCAGCAGGGACAGGGGGCTGCCTAATGAAAAACTGTTTTTT. Its translation is CASRDRGLPNEKLFF.

The chain has TRBV7-3 and TRBJ2-3, with 9 positions matching TRBD2. Germline V gives CDR1 SGHTA, CDR2 FQGTGA. The CDR3 is 17 residues long. With V trimmed by 3 bases and J by 4 bases, 11 bases remained unmatched. The CDR3 DNA is TGTGCCAGCAGCTTCGGGTGGTTAGCGGGAGTGGCAGATACGCAGTATTTT. Protein product: CASSFGWLAGVADTQYF.

V and J are TRBV9 and TRBJ2-7; 9 nucleotides agree with TRBD1. This CDR3 is built from 14 residues. Germline V gene sequence: CDR1 SGDLS, CDR2 YYNGEE. The J segment lost 3 bases and the V segment lost 0 bases, leaving 1 base of the junction unmatched. CDR3 in amino acids: CASSVGTGVYEQYF. The CDR3 DNA reads as TGTGCCAGCAGCGTAGGGACAGGGGTCTACGAGCAGTACTTC.

This clone was observed a few times. This chain connects TRBV2 to TRBJ2-1, with a weak D call TRBD1 (7 bases). Germline loops: CDR1 SNHLY, CDR2 FYNNEI. The CDR3 runs to 14 residues. The V end was cut by 8 bases, the J end by 10 bases, with 21 bases between. For the CDR3, the DNA is TGTGCCAGCGGAGGGACAGCCTCGATGGGGGAGCAGTTCTTC. Its protein is CASGGTASMGEQFF.

V usage is TRBV5-1 and J usage is TRBJ2-7; 7 positions match TRBD2. Germline CDR1 SGHRS, CDR2 YFSETQ. This CDR3 has 14 amino acids. J was trimmed by 5 bases and V by 4 bases; bases with no gene match: 9. CDR3 residues: CASSLAGVYDEQYF. CDR3 sequence (DNA): TGCGCCAGCAGCCTGGCGGGAGTTTACGACGAGCAGTACTTC.

This rearrangement joins TRBV2 to TRBJ2-3, with TRBD2 as a possible D gene (5 bases). The CDR3 consists of 11 residues. V was cut by 7 bases and J by 8 bases, with 10 bases left in between. Germline-derived CDR1 and CDR2 are SNHLY and FYNNEI. The CDR3 DNA reads as TGTGCCAGCAATACACTAGGTACGCAGTATTTT. Translated: CASNTLGTQYF.

V and J are TRBV7-2 and TRBJ1-1; D remains ambiguous. Trimming removed 1 base from V and 5 bases from J, with 11 bases in between. There are 14 residues in the CDR3. Germline V CDR1 and CDR2: SGHTA, FQGNSA. The CDR3 coding sequence is TGTGCCAGCAGCTTAGGACACGGAACAACTGAAGCTTTCTTT. It encodes CASSLGHGTTEAFF.

This chain's CDR3 is CASSADMAGTEAFF. CDR3 nucleotide sequence: TGTGCCAGCAGCGCTGACATGGCGGGCACTGAAGCTTTCTTT. The chain uses TRBV2 and TRBJ1-1; D gene ambiguous. Germline values: CDR1 SNHLY, CDR2 FYNNEI. This CDR3 has 14 amino acids. V lost 6 bases and J lost 4, with 15 bases in between.

The rearrangement links TRBV15 to TRBJ2-7; 7 nucleotides align to TRBD2. The CDR3 spans 16 residues. J lost 5 bases, V lost 0 bases, and 10 bases had no gene match. Germline loops: CDR1 LNHNV, CDR2 YYDKDF (reference sequence). As DNA, the CDR3 is TGTGCCACCAGCAGAGATTATTCGGCGGGAGCCAACGAGCAGTACTTC. Translation: CATSRDYSAGANEQYF.

This clone was observed a few times. The DNA for the CDR3 is TGCGCCAGCAGTGTAGAGACGGCCGGGACAGATACGCAGTATTTT. It is translated as CASSVETAGTDTQYF. The chain joins TRBV10-1 to TRBJ2-3; unclear D gene. V was pared by 4 bases and J by 3 bases, with 14 bases between. CDR1 and CDR2 (germline): WNHNN, SYGVQD (reference sequence). CDR3 length: 15 amino acids.

The chain combines TRBV15 with TRBJ1-2; D remains unclear. Germline V gene lookup returns CDR1 LNHNV and CDR2 YYDKDF (reference sequence). The CDR3 runs to 12 residues. Trimming pared 0 bases from V and 7 bases from J, leaving 6 bases between. In DNA form, the CDR3 reads TGTGCCACCAGCAGAGATCTACGTGGCTACACCTTC. This encodes CATSRDLRGYTF.